This T cell receptor (beta chain) was observed in a study of blood T cell repertoires in COVID-19. Study background: Nucleic acid was either cDNA or gDNA, and it came from T cells, B-cell-depleted T cells, or PBMCs.

In germline, CDR1 is LNHDA, CDR2 SQIVND (reference sequence). This CDR3 is built from 13 residues. V was shortened by 5 bases and J by 10 bases, with 16 bases between the two germline ends. Sequencing used immunoSEQ multiplex PCR; TCRdb keeps in-frame clones, though not all of them. The table has roughly 120,000 clones, about 80% seen once. The chain is built from TRBV19 and TRBJ2-3; D is perhaps TRBD1 (6 bases). The TCR originated in a woman in her 40s with acute or convalescent COVID-19. Material for sequencing was peripheral blood. CDR3 sequence reads: CASSPRTGNPQYF. In nucleotides, the CDR3 is TGTGCCAGTAGTCCCCGAACAGGGAACCCGCAGTATTTT.